This is a list of T cell receptor beta chains from one sample in a study of radiation and T cells in renal cell carcinoma. Clones were sequenced by immunoSEQ multiplex PCR, and TCRdb holds only the in-frame ones, with some missing. The sample lists roughly 80,000 clones, 65% to 90% occurring once. This specimen consisted of blood, obtained from a patient whose treatment included radiotherapy and nephrectomy. All receptors derive from a woman in her fifties or sixties with renal cell carcinoma. Each CDR3 is given with its conserved first and last residue.

TRBV30 | CAWRAVTETQYF
TRBV6-6 | CASSSDLPTGNTIYF
TRBV5-1 | CASSSSLSGANVLTF
TRBV19 | CASNPTAANYGYTF
TRBV7-2 | CASRRQGGATNEKLFF
TRBV11-2 | CASSLDQAGRSYGYTF
TRBV30 | CAWSRGRQAGTEAFF
TRBV18 | CASSPRTNSGNTIYF
TRBV11-2 | CASSFGNTIYF
TRBV6-5 | CASTPGGGYTYEQYF
TRBV14 | CASSLYSGTNGYTF
TRBV5-1 | CASSLPEGGLNEQFF
TRBV21-1 | CASSPQEKLFF
TRBV9 | CASSVGGLAVDEQFF
TRBV10-1 | CASSESKDEKLFF
TRBV7-2 | CASSLISTDTQYF
TRBV10-3 | CAISEFVGTGELFF
TRBV2 | CASGRQGRNIQYF
TRBV19 | CASSIVARSTDTQYF
TRBV5-6 | CASSLLSGDSPLHF
TRBV7-2 | CASAIGEHTQPQHF
TRBV27 | CATRDTPISPLHF
TRBV2 | CASRATGGYEQYF
TRBV5-1 | CASSLETGDSNTGELFF
TRBV7-8 | CASSKPGSYEQYF
TRBV19 | CASSLTGTRIGETQYF
TRBV6-5 | CASSSKGLYEQYF
TRBV5-8 | CASSSRQSSNEKLFF
TRBV28 | CAFRGANTEAFF
TRBV18 | CASSPGLASSYNEQFF
TRBV6-6 | CASSYGTQYNEQFF
TRBV9 | CASSAGSTQYF
TRBV6-6 | CASRASIGKGGEQYF
TRBV5-1 | CASSLAGVYNEQFF
TRBV9 | CASSGRDRASMNTEAFF
TRBV7-3 | CASSLNRGSQETQYF
TRBV10-2 | CASSDGTNNEQFF
TRBV27 | CASRPRVRDTEAFF
TRBV5-1 | CASSLIANEQFF
TRBV6-1 | CASSEGQFSNYGYTF
TRBV7-2 | CASSRLPTYEQYF
TRBV19 | CASKDSGRGDTGELFF
TRBV19 | CASNEGSSYEQYF
TRBV5-1 | CASSTAGRDNSPLHF
TRBV5-6 | CASSLTGGLGEKLFF
TRBV4-2 | CASSHADRSGTDTQYF
TRBV2 | CASRVGGSTDTQYF
TRBV5-1 | CASSLAGEGIGETQYF
TRBV7-2 | CASSSDTHYEQYF
TRBV29-1 | CSAWTGGRNGYTF
TRBV7-7 | CASSLFDPAEGYTF
TRBV7-7 | CASSLGQGGDEKLFF
TRBV28 | CASSLASGRNQPQHF
TRBV29-1 | CSVEEPGSYGYTF
TRBV7-6 | CASSTTEGYEQYF
TRBV30 | CAWTSMASTDTQYF
TRBV10-3 | CAISPFVAGNNEQFF